The rows below give T cell receptor beta chains drawn from one sample of a study of blood T cell repertoires in COVID-19. The assay was immunoSEQ multiplex PCR, and TCRdb's table has in-frame clones only and misses some. The sample has approximately 280,000 clones, about 83% seen once. Material for sequencing was PBMCs or T cells enriched from blood (not recorded which). These receptors were obtained from a woman aged 40 to 50 who had recovered from COVID-19. The CDR3 runs from the conserved cysteine through the conserved F or W. Fields, in order: D gene, V gene, J gene, clone size, CDR3 protein, CDR3 DNA. The D gene is left open where the match is weak. Expanded clones are given a class, and other clones once, few, many or no size at all.

>-|TRBV7-2|TRBJ2-5|once
CASSPGPPRETQYF
TGTGCCAGCAGCCCAGGCCCCCCTCGGGAGACCCAGTACTTC
>TRBD1|TRBV7-9|TRBJ1-2|-
CASSWTGDYGYTF
TGTGCCAGCAGCTGGACAGGGGACTATGGCTACACCTTC
>-|TRBV30|TRBJ2-3|-
CAWSVRSSGTDTQYF
TGTGCCTGGAGTGTAAGGTCTAGCGGCACAGATACGCAGTATTTT
>TRBD1|TRBV7-9|TRBJ1-3|once
CASSFTGVGDTIYF
TGTGCCAGCAGCTTCACAGGGGTTGGGGACACCATATATTTT
>-|TRBV3-1/TRBV3-2|TRBJ2-1|-
CASSPEGGRNEQFF
TGTGCCAGCAGTCCCGAGGGCGGGCGGAATGAGCAGTTCTTC
>TRBD2|TRBV6-5|TRBJ2-7|-
CASKGGSGREEQYF
TGTGCCAGCAAGGGGGGTAGCGGGAGGGAAGAGCAGTACTTC
>-|TRBV15|TRBJ1-5|few
CATSRDRGSSPRNQPQHF
TGTGCCACCAGCAGAGATCGCGGGAGTTCTCCGCGCAATCAGCCCCAGCATTTT
>TRBD2|TRBV7-2|TRBJ2-1|-
CASSFLGTSGYNEQFF
TGTGCCAGCAGCTTCCTCGGGACTAGCGGATACAATGAGCAGTTCTTC
>TRBD1|TRBV10-3|TRBJ1-5|-
CAISEYDRGPRTNQPQHF
TGTGCCATCAGTGAGTACGACAGGGGCCCCAGAACCAATCAGCCCCAGCATTTT
>-|TRBV12-3/TRBV12-4|TRBJ2-1|-
CASSFVVSNEQFF
TGTGCCAGCAGTTTTGTAGTCTCCAATGAGCAGTTCTTC
>TRBD1|TRBV28|TRBJ2-7|-
CASSSPTGGDYEQYF
TGTGCCAGCAGTTCGCCGACAGGGGGCGACTACGAGCAGTACTTC